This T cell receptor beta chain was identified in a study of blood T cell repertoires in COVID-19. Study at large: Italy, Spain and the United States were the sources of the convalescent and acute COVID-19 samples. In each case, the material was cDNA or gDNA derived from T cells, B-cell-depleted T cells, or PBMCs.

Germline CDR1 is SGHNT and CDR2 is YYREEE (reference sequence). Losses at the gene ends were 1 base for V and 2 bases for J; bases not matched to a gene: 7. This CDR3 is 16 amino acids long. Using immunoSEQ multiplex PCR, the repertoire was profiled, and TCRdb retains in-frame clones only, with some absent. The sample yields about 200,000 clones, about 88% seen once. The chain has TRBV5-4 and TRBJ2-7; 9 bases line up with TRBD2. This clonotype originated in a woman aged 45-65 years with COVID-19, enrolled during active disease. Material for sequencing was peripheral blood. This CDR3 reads CASSLSNLAGPYEQYF. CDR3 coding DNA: TGTGCCAGCAGCTTGTCAAACCTAGCGGGGCCCTACGAGCAGTACTTC.